This entry describes one T cell receptor (beta chain). The whole isolated RNA underwent reverse transcription, so sequencing captured expressed TCRB transcripts. Libraries were prepared by immunoSEQ multiplex PCR; TCRdb keeps only in-frame clonotypes and omits some of them. The profile shows around 500,000 clones, approximately 10% of them singletons. This sample was included in a study of beta chain features in type 1 diabetes. The length of the CDR3 is 15 residues. V lost 0 bases, J lost 4 bases, and 2 bases stayed unmatched. Germline lookup yields CDR1 LGHNA and CDR2 YSLEER. This TCR derives from a young woman in good health. V is TRBV4-3 and J is TRBJ2-2; TRBD2 matches at 7 bases. Sequenced input: naive CD4+ T cells from blood. CDR3: CASSQDRGVTGELFF. Written as DNA, the CDR3 is TGCGCCAGCAGCCAAGATCGGGGGGTCACCGGGGAGCTGTTTTTT.